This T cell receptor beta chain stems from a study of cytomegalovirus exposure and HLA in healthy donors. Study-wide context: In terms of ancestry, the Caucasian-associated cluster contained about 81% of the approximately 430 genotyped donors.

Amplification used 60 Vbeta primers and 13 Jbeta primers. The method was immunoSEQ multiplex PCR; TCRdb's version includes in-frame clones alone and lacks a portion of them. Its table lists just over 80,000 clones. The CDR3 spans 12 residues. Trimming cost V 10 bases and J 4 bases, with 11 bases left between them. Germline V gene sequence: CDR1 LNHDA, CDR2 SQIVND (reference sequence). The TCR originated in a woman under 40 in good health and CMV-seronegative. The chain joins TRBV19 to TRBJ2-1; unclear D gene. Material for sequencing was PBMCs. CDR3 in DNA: TGTGCCACTAGGGCTTTATACAATGAGCAGTTCTTC. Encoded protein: CATRALYNEQFF.